The clone carrying this T cell receptor beta chain was found many times. Its antigen remains unknown. This sample is part of a study of spatial heterogeneity in lung cancer. Background on the study: Tumor regions showed TCR transcript counts that correlated strongly with a T cell module score from matched bulk RNA-seq. Study-level points and caveats: Tumor mutation counts were tracked by expanded intratumoral alpha and beta TCR counts.

From germline, CDR1 is MGHRA and CDR2 YSYEKL. The CDR3 totals 16 residues. V lost 4 bases and J lost 2; bases outside the gene matches: 9. TCRdb analysed the 5' RACE reads with MiXCR anew, one entry per CDR3 protein. The sample includes around 18,000 distinct CDR3 sequences, 4.5% to 7% seen only once; the top ten take about a tenth. Documented time point: sample taken at primary tumor resection. The donors were about 72 patients with non-small cell lung cancer that was early-stage and untreated. TCRs were sequenced from unsorted whole RNA of tumor, nontumor lung or PBMC. This receptor was identified in a female donor with early-stage non-small cell lung cancer. The rearrangement uses TRBV4-1 and TRBJ2-5, with TRBD2 identical over 8 bases. The starting material was lung tumor tissue, obtained at surgery. The CDR3 spells CASSPRAAGAQETQYF. The CDR3 DNA follows: TGCGCCAGCAGCCCCCGGGCAGCGGGAGCTCAAGAGACCCAGTACTTC.